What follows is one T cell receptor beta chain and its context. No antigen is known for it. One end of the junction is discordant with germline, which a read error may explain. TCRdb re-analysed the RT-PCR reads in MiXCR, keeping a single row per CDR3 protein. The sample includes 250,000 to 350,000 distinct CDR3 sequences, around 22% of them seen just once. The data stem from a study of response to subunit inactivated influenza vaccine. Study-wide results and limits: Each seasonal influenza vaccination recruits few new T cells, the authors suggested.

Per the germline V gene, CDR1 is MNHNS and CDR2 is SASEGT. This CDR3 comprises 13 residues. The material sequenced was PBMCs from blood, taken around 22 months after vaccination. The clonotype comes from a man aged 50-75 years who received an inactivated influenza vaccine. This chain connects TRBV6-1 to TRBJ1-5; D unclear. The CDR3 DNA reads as TGTGCCAGCAGTGAAGAGGTGGTTCAGCGCCAGCATTTT. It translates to CASSEEVVQRQHF.